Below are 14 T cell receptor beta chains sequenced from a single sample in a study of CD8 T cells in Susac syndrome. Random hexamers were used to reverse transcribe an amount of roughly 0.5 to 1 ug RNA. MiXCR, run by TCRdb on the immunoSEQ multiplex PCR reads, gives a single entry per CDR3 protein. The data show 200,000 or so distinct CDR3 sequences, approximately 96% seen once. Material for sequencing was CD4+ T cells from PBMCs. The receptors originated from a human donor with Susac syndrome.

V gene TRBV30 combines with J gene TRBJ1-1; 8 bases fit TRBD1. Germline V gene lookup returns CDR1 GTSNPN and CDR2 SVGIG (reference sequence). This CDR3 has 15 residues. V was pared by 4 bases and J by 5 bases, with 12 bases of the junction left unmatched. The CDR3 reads CAWTTSQGAWTEAFF. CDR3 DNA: TGTGCCTGGACTACCTCGCAGGGGGCTTGGACTGAAGCTTTCTTT.

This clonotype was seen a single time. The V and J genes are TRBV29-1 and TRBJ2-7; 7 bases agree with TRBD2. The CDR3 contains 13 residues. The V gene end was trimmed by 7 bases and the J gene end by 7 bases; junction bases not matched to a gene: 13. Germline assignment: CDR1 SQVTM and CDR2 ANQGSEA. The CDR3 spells CSASLGGVLEQYF. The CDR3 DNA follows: TGCAGCGCCTCCTTGGGAGGGGTGTTGGAGCAGTACTTC.

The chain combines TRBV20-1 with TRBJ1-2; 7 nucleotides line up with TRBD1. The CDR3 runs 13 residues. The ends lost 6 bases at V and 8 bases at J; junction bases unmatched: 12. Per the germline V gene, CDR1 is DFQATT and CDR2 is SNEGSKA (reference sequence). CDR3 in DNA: TGCAGTGCCAGCGGGACAGCTAATCACGGCTACACCTTC. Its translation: CSASGTANHGYTF.

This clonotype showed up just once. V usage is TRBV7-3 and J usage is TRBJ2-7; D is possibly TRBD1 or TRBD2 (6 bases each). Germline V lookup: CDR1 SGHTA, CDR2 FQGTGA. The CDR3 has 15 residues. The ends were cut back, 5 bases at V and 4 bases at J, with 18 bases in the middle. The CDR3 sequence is CASSKAGGAGYEQYF. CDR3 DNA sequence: TGTGCCAGCAGCAAGGCCGGGGGCGCAGGGTACGAGCAGTACTTC.

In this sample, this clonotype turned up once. Here the CDR3 DNA reads TGTGCCAGCACCCTCTCGTGGGGGGCGTCCTACGAGCAGTACTTC. Translation gives CASTLSWGASYEQYF. The chain has TRBV7-2 and TRBJ2-7, with D possibly called TRBD1 or TRBD2 (6 bases each). Germline-derived CDR1 and CDR2 are SGHTA and FQGNSA. V was cut by 7 bases and J by 1 base, with 17 bases left in between. CDR3 size: 15 residues.

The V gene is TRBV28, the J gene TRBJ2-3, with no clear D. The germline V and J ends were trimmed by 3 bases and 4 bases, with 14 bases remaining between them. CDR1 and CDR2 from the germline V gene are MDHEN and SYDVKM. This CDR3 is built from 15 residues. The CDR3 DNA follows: TGTGCCAGCAGTTTGCTAGTGAGGATTCCAGATACGCAGTATTTT. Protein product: CASSLLVRIPDTQYF.

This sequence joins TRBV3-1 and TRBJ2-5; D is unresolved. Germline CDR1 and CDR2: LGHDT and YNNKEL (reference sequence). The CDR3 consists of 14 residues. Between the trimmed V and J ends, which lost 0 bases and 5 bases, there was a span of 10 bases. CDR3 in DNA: TGTGCCAGCAGCCAAGATCCCGGGTTGGAGACCCAGTACTTC. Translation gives CASSQDPGLETQYF.

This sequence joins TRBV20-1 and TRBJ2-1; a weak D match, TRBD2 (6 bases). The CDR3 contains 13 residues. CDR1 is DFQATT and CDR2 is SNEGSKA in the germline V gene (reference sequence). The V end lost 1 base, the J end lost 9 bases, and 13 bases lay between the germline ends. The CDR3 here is CSARGAGLGEQFF. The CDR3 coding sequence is TGCAGTGCTAGAGGTGCGGGACTTGGTGAGCAGTTCTTC.

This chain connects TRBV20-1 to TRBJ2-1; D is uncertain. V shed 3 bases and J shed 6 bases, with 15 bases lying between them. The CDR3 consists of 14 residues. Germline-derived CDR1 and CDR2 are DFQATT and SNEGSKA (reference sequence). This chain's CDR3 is CSASGLVVGNEQFF. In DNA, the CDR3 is TGCAGTGCTAGCGGGCTAGTGGTTGGCAATGAGCAGTTCTTC.

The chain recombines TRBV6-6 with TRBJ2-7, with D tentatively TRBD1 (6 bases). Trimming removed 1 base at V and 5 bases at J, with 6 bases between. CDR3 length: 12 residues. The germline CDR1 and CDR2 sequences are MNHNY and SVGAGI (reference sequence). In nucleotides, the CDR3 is TGTGCCAGCAGTTACTGGGACAACGAGCAGTACTTC. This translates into CASSYWDNEQYF.

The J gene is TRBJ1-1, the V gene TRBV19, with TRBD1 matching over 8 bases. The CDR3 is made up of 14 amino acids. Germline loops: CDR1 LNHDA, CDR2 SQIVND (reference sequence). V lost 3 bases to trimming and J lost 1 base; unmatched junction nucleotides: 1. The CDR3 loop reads CASSMDRENTEAFF. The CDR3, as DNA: TGTGCCAGTAGTATGGACAGGGAGAACACTGAAGCTTTCTTT.

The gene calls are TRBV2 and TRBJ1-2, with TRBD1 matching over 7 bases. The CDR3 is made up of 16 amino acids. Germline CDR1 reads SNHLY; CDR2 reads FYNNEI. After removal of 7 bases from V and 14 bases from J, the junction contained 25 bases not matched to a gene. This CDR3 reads CASTARQGGVSMARTF. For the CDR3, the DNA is TGTGCCAGCACAGCGAGACAGGGAGGGGTATCTATGGCTAGGACCTTC.

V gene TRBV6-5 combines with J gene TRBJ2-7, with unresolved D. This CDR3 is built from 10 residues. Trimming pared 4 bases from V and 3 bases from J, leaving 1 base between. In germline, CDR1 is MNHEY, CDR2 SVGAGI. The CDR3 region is CASSFYEQYF. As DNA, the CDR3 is TGTGCCAGCAGTTTCTACGAGCAGTACTTC.

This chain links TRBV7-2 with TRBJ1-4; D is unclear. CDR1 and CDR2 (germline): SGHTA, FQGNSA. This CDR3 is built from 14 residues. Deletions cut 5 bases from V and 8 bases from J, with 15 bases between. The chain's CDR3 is CASSPHLGREKLFF. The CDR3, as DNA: TGTGCCAGCAGCCCCCACTTAGGGCGGGAAAAACTGTTTTTT.